Below, 14 T cell receptor beta chains from the same sample are listed, as sequenced in a study of beta chain features in type 1 diabetes. Whole-study findings and limits: In every one of the four CD4+ subsets, TCRB CDR3s were moderately but significantly shorter in Type 1 diabetes patients.

Their recognized antigens are unknown. The sequenced template was cDNA made from the entire isolated RNA. Repertoires were generated with immunoSEQ multiplex PCR, while TCRdb's copy carries only in-frame clones and drops some. This table has roughly 140,000 clones, 10% appearing once. Sequenced input: central memory CD4+ T cells from blood. The receptors were sampled from a man aged 25-45 years with type 1 diabetes.

This clone was seen more than once but under ten times. The chain combines TRBV5-1 with TRBJ2-5; 9 positions match TRBD2. CDR3 length: 16 amino acids. V was clipped by 4 bases and J by 0 bases; unmatched bases: 7. Germline CDR1 SGHRS, CDR2 YFSETQ. CDR3 DNA: TGCGCCAGCAGCCTAGGGACTAGCTTGTACCAAGAGACCCAGTACTTC. It codes for CASSLGTSLYQETQYF. Using reference TRBV5-1 and TRBJ2-5 for the parts outside the CDR3, the full variable domain is KAGVTQTPRYLIKTRGQQVTLSCSPISGHRSVSWYQQTPGQGLQFLFEYFSETQRNKGNFPGRFSGRQFSNSRSEMNVSTLELGDSALYLCASSLGTSLYQETQYFGPGTRLLVL.

This chain links TRBV14 with TRBJ2-7, with 7 bases matching TRBD1. CDR3 size: 14 residues. J lost 5 bases, V lost 4 bases, and 8 bases had no gene match. The V gene's germline CDR1 is SGHDN and CDR2 FVKESK. Written as DNA, the CDR3 is TGTGCCAGCAGCCGATACGGGACAGACAACGAGCAGTACTTC. Translation gives CASSRYGTDNEQYF.

This clone was seen repeatedly, ten times or more. The chain combines TRBV7-2 with TRBJ2-7, with 13 bases fitting TRBD2. Losses at the gene ends were 4 bases for V and 4 bases for J; bases not matched to a gene: 7. CDR3 length equals 16 residues. Germline-derived CDR1 and CDR2 are SGHTA and FQGNSA. The CDR3 region is CASSSRTSGSRYEQYF. In DNA, the CDR3 is TGTGCCAGCAGCTCAAGGACTAGCGGGAGTAGATACGAGCAGTACTTC. Combining the CDR3 with reference TRBV7-2 and TRBJ2-7 gives the whole variable domain GAGVSQSPSNKVTEKGKDVELRCDPISGHTALYWYRQSLGQGLEFLIYFQGNSAPDKSGLPSDRFSAERTGGSVSTLTIQRTQQEDSAVYLCASSSRTSGSRYEQYFGPGTRLTVT.

J is TRBJ2-3 and V is TRBV13, with 9 bases that match TRBD1. The CDR3 has 14 amino acids. Germline V gene data show CDR1 as PRHDT and CDR2 as FYEKMQ (reference sequence). The ends lost 4 bases at V and 5 bases at J; junction bases unmatched: 4. This chain's CDR3 is CASSSGQGIDTQYF. CDR3 DNA sequence: TGTGCCAGCAGCTCCGGACAGGGGATAGATACGCAGTATTTT. Drawing the rest from reference TRBV13 and TRBJ2-3, the complete variable domain is AAGVIQSPRHLIKEKRETATLKCYPIPRHDTVYWYQQGPGQDPQFLISFYEKMQSDKGSIPDRFSAQQFSDYHSELNMSSLELGDSALYFCASSSGQGIDTQYFGPGTRLTVL.

This clone appeared a few times. The chain combines TRBV28 with TRBJ2-7; 9 bases map to TRBD2. The J segment lost 6 bases and the V segment lost 6 bases, leaving 9 bases of the junction unmatched. This CDR3 has 14 residues. Germline loops: CDR1 MDHEN, CDR2 SYDVKM. The CDR3 bases are TGTGCCAGCAGGCGTGTAGCGGGAGCTTCCGAGCAGTACTTC. Protein sequence: CASRRVAGASEQYF. Complete variable domain (other parts from reference TRBV28 and TRBJ2-7): DVKVTQSSRYLVKRTGEKVFLECVQDMDHENMFWYRQDPGLGLRLIYFSYDVKMKEKGDIPEGYSVSREKKERFSLILESASTNQTSMYLCASRRVAGASEQYFGPGTRLTVT.

This clone occurred a few times. The gene calls are TRBV27 and TRBJ2-7, with 12 bases identical to TRBD2. V lost 2 bases, J lost 3 bases, and 5 bases stayed unmatched. CDR1 is MNHEY, CDR2 SMNVEV, per germline (reference sequence). CDR3 length equals 16 residues. CDR3 bases: TGTGCCAGCAGTTTAACTCTAGCGGGAGGGATCTACGAGCAGTACTTC. It yields the protein CASSLTLAGGIYEQYF.

The sample holds a few counts of this clone. The rearrangement links TRBV27 to TRBJ2-1, with 8 bases that match TRBD2. Germline CDR1 and CDR2: MNHEY and SMNVEV (reference sequence). The trim removed 8 bases at V and 7 bases at J, leaving 10 bases unmatched. The CDR3 totals 14 residues. The CDR3, as DNA: TGTGCCAGCCGCTCCGTAGGGACTAGTAATGAGCAGTTCTTC. It yields the protein CASRSVGTSNEQFF.

This clone was detected a few times. The V and J genes are TRBV18 and TRBJ1-3; D gene uncertain. The ends were cut back, 1 base at V and 0 bases at J, with 7 bases in the middle. The CDR3 spans 15 residues. The V gene's germline CDR1 is KGHSH and CDR2 LQKENI. The CDR3 DNA sequence: TGTGCCAGCTCACCACAGGAGAGCTCTGGAAACACCATATATTTT. Protein: CASSPQESSGNTIYF.

At least ten counts were recorded for this clone. This rearrangement joins TRBV27 to TRBJ2-3; 12 bases are a match to TRBD2. In germline, CDR1 is MNHEY, CDR2 SMNVEV (reference sequence). CDR3 size: 16 residues. V lost 3 bases to trimming and J lost 2 bases; unmatched junction nucleotides: 3. For the CDR3, the DNA is TGTGCCAGCAGTTTGACTAGCGGGAGACCCACAGATACGCAGTATTTT. Protein: CASSLTSGRPTDTQYF.

The J gene is TRBJ2-2, the V gene TRBV5-4, with D perhaps TRBD2 (6 bases). CDR1 is SGHNT, CDR2 YYREEE, per germline (reference sequence). This CDR3 has 16 residues. V was shortened by 4 bases and J by 4 bases, with 17 bases between the two germline ends. This CDR3 is CASSPYSGRSTGELFF. Here the CDR3 DNA reads TGTGCCAGCAGCCCTTATAGCGGCCGGAGCACCGGGGAGCTGTTTTTT. Full variable domain (outside the CDR3, taken from reference TRBV5-4 and TRBJ2-2): ETGVTQSPTHLIKTRGQQVTLRCSSQSGHNTVSWYQQALGQGPQFIFQYYREEENGRGNFPPRFSGLQFPNYSSELNVNALELDDSALYLCASSPYSGRSTGELFFGEGSRLTVL.

This clone was observed a few times. The chain links TRBV4-3 to TRBJ2-7; 8 nucleotides match TRBD2. Trimming removed 0 bases from V and 2 bases from J; junction bases left unmatched: 3. Per the germline V gene, CDR1 is LGHNA and CDR2 is YSLEER. The CDR3 is 15 amino acids. The CDR3 nucleotides read TGCGCCAGCAGCCAAGATGCGGGAGGCCCCTACGAGCAGTACTTC. This gives the protein CASSQDAGGPYEQYF.

In this sample, this clone turned up a few times. The CDR3 DNA reads as TGCGCCAGCCATCCAAGCGGGGGCTCCTACGAGCAGTACTTC. It translates to CASHPSGGSYEQYF. The gene calls are TRBV5-1 and TRBJ2-7, with 8 bases aligning to TRBD2. J lost 0 bases, V lost 7 bases, and 6 bases had no gene match. The germline V gene encodes CDR1 SGHRS and CDR2 YFSETQ. The CDR3 runs 14 residues.

This clone was observed at least ten times. The gene calls are TRBV5-4 and TRBJ2-4; 7 bases match TRBD2. This CDR3 comprises 15 residues. The germline V gene has CDR1 SGHNT and CDR2 YYREEE (reference sequence). V lost 2 bases and J lost 1; bases outside the gene matches: 3. DNA for the CDR3: TGTGCCAGCAGCTTCGGACTAGATGCCAAAAACATTCAGTACTTC. Protein: CASSFGLDAKNIQYF.

The rearrangement joins TRBV10-3 to TRBJ1-4; 9 nucleotides agree with TRBD1. CDR1 is ENHRY and CDR2 is SYGVKD in the germline V gene. The CDR3 is 15 residues long. V trimming: 10 bases; J trimming: 7 bases; junction bases outside the gene matches: 13. CDR3 protein: CATRDRVSESEKLFF. CDR3 nucleotide sequence: TGTGCCACCCGGGACAGGGTTAGTGAGAGTGAAAAACTGTTTTTT.